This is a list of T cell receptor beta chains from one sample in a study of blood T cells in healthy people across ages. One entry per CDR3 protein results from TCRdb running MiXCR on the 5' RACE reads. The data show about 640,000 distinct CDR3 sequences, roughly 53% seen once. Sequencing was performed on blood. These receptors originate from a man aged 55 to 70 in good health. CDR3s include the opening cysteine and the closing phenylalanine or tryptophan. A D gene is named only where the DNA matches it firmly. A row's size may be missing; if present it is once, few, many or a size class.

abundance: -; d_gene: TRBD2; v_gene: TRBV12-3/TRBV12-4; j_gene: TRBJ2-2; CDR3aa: CASSLRLAYTGELFF; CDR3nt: TGTGCCAGCAGTTTACGACTAGCTTACACCGGGGAGCTGTTTTTT
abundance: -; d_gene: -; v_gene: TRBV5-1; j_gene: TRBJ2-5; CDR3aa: CASGVGGGETQYF; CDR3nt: TGCGCCAGCGGGGTGGGAGGCGGTGAGACCCAGTACTTC
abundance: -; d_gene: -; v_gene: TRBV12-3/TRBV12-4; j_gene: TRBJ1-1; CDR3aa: CASSTTVNTEAFF; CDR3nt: TGTGCCAGCAGCACAACTGTGAACACTGAAGCTTTCTTT
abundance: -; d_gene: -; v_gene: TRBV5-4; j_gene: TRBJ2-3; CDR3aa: CASSLGGTSDTQYF; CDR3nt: TGTGCCAGCAGCTTGGGGGGGACTTCGGATACGCAGTATTTT
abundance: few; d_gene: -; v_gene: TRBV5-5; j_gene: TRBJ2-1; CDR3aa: CASSTTIRNEQFF; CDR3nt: TGTGCCAGCAGCACGACTATTCGCAATGAGCAGTTCTTC
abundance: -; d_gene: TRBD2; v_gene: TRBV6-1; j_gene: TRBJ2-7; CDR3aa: CASRSGGDSYEQYF; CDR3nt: TGTGCCAGCAGGAGCGGGGGGGATTCCTACGAGCAGTACTTC
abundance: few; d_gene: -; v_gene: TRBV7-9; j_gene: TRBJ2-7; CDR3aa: CASSGTASSYEQYF; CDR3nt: TGTGCCAGCAGCGGGACGGCTAGCTCCTACGAGCAGTACTTC
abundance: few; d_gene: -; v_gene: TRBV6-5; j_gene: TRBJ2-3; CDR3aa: CASSYAKGGAQYF; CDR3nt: TGTGCCAGCAGTTACGCAAAAGGGGGTGCGCAGTATTTT
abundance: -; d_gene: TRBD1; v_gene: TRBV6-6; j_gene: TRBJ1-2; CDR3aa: CASSYSTGGNTF; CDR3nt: TGTGCCAGCAGTTACTCTACAGGGGGCAACACCTTC
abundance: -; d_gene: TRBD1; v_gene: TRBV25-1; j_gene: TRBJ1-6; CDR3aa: CASRVDRGGSPLHF; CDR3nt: TGTGCCAGCAGGGTGGACAGGGGGGGATCACCCCTCCACTTT
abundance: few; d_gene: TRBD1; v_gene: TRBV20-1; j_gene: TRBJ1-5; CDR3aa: CSALDRSNQPQHF; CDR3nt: TGCAGTGCCCTGGACAGGAGCAATCAGCCCCAGCATTTT
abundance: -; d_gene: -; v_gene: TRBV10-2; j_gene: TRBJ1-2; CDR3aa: CASSRDGANYGYTF; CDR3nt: TGCGCCAGCAGTCGGGACGGTGCTAACTATGGCTACACCTTC
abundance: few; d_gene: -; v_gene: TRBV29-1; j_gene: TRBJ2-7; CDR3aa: CSASDKLGYEQYF; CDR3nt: TGCAGCGCGTCGGACAAGCTCGGGTACGAGCAGTACTTC
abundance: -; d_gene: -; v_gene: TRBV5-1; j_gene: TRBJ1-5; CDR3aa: CASSFEGLSSQPQHF; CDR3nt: TGCGCCAGCAGCTTCGAGGGGCTGAGTTCTCAGCCCCAGCATTTT
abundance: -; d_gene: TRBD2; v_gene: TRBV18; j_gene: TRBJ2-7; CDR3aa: CASSPSGGGNEQYF; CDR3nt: TGTGCCAGCTCACCTAGCGGGGGGGGCAACGAGCAGTACTTC
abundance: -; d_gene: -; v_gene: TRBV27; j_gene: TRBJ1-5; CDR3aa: CASSFSRREPISNQPQHF; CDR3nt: TGTGCCAGCAGTTTTTCGCGCAGGGAGCCTATTAGCAATCAGCCCCAGCATTTT
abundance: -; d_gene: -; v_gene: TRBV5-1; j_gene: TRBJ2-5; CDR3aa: CASSPATAQETQYF; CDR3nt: TGCGCCAGCAGCCCGGCAACAGCTCAAGAGACCCAGTACTTC
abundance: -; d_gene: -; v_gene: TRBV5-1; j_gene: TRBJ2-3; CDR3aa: CASRDGSSTDTQYF; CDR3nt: TGCGCCAGCAGGGACGGATCTAGCACAGATACGCAGTATTTT
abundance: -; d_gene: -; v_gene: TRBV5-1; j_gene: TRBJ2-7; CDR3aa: CASSLGSGAEQYF; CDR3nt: TGCGCCAGCAGCTTGGGTTCGGGTGCCGAGCAGTACTTC
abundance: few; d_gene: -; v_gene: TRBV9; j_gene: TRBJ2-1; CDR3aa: CASSERRGQSYNEQFF; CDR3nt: TGTGCCAGCAGCGAGAGGAGAGGACAGTCCTACAATGAGCAGTTCTTC
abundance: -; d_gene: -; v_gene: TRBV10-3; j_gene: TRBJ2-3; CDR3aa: CAISESAVSTSDTQYF; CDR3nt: TGTGCCATCAGTGAGTCGGCCGTATCTACCTCAGATACGCAGTATTTT
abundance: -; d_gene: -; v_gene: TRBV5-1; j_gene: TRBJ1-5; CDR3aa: CASSPGQGPIQPQHF; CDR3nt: TGCGCCAGCAGCCCCGGACAAGGGCCAATCCAGCCCCAGCATTTT
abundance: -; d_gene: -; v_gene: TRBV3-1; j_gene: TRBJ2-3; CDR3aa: CASSQARRGQPSTDTQYF; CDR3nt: TGTGCCAGCAGCCAAGCCCGCCGAGGACAGCCGAGCACAGATACGCAGTATTTT
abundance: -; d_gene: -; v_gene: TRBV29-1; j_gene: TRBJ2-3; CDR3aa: CSVTNVDTQYF; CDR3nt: TGCAGCGTTACTAATGTTGATACGCAGTATTTT
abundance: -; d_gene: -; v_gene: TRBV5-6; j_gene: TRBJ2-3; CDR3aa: CASSRTGVGTDTQYF; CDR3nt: TGTGCCAGCAGCCGTACTGGGGTAGGGACAGATACGCAGTATTTT
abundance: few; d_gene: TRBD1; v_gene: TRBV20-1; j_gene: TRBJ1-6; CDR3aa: CSARIPDRANSPLHF; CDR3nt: TGCAGTGCTAGAATTCCAGACAGGGCCAATTCACCCCTCCACTTT
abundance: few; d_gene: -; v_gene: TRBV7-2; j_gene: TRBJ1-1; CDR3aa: CASSVRRGAEAFF; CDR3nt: TGTGCCAGCAGCGTACGGCGAGGGGCTGAAGCTTTCTTT
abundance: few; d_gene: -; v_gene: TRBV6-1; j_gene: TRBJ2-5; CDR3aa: CASSESFGVQETQYF; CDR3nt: TGTGCCAGCAGTGAATCGTTTGGCGTCCAAGAGACCCAGTACTTC